These 9 T cell receptor beta chains share one sample of origin, sequenced in a study of shared clonotypes between healthy human individuals (dated by TCRdb to the early 2020s). Libraries were made using the immunoSEQ multiplex PCR assay. What TCRdb holds here is the immuneACCESS table cut down to in-frame rearrangements. Part of the clones is not present; checked against another copy, under half of the missing clones reflect an unresolved V gene, and the others are unexplained. The sample includes just over 2,000,000 clones, with approximately 94% observed a single time. The ten largest clones represent 0.85% to 1.3% of the sample. CD8 naive samples consisted of CD45RO-negative cells that were positively selected for CCR7, yielding a CD45RA+CCR7+ population without TemRA cells. Sequenced sample: naive CD8+ T cells sorted from blood. In the paper's terms, the cell subset or site label means: CD45RA+CCR7+. These receptors were obtained from a man aged 18 to 30 in good health.

The V call is TRBV7-2, the J call TRBJ2-7; D may correspond to TRBD1 or TRBD2 (5 bases each). Germline V gene lookup returns CDR1 SGHTA and CDR2 FQGNSA. The CDR3 totals 15 residues. Trimming removed 5 bases from V and 2 bases from J, with 16 bases in between. CDR3: CASSPGASPAYEQYF. In DNA, the CDR3 is TGTGCCAGCAGCCCCGGGGCTAGCCCGGCCTACGAGCAGTACTTC.

The J gene is TRBJ1-2, the V gene TRBV7-9; D gene ambiguous. Germline V CDR1 and CDR2: SEHNR, FQNEAQ (reference sequence). V lost 8 bases, J lost 0 bases, and 16 bases lay in between. CDR3 length equals 15 residues. The CDR3 region is CASSTLEESNYGYTF. The CDR3 DNA is TGTGCCAGCTCAACCTTGGAGGAATCTAACTATGGCTACACCTTC.

The chain links TRBV5-4 to TRBJ2-1, with a tentative D call TRBD1 (6 bases). V was clipped by 3 bases and J by 9 bases, with 16 bases between them. CDR3 length equals 14 residues. Looked up from germline, CDR1 is SGHNT and CDR2 is YYREEE (reference sequence). DNA of the CDR3: TGTGCCAGCAGCTCTCCCACAGGGTGGACTGAGCAGTTCTTC. It encodes CASSSPTGWTEQFF.

About this clone itself: The same CDR3 is also encoded by other DNA sequences in this sample. The V gene is TRBV4-1, the J gene TRBJ2-1; D is undetermined. In germline, CDR1 is MGHRA, CDR2 YSYEKL. This CDR3 comprises 12 residues. Deletions cut 0 bases from V and 4 bases from J, with 1 base between. The CDR3 is CASSQEYNEQFF. DNA of the CDR3: TGCGCCAGCAGCCAAGAATACAATGAGCAGTTCTTC.

The chain uses TRBV4-3 and TRBJ2-5; 8 positions match TRBD1. There are 16 residues in the CDR3. The trim removed 2 bases at V and 4 bases at J, leaving 9 bases unmatched. Germline CDR1 is LGHNA and CDR2 is YSLEER. The CDR3 DNA reads as TGCGCCAGCAGCCAATTTCTACAGGGGGAAGGAGAGACCCAGTACTTC. It yields the protein CASSQFLQGEGETQYF.

DNA for the CDR3: TGCGCCAGCAGTGAGTGGCCAGCGGGGGGCCAAGAGACCCAGTACTTC. Its translation: CASSEWPAGGQETQYF. The chain employs TRBV10-2 and TRBJ2-5, with 9 bases aligning to TRBD2. J gave up 1 base and V 1 base, and 4 bases lay outside the gene matches. Germline values: CDR1 WSHSY, CDR2 SAAADI. The CDR3 has 16 amino acids.

This clone was detected only a few times. The J gene is TRBJ1-5, the V gene TRBV6-5; D gene unclear. Germline assignment: CDR1 MNHEY and CDR2 SVGAGI. Trimming cost V 5 bases and J 3 bases, with 11 bases left between them. The CDR3 is made up of 14 amino acids. The CDR3 sequence: CASSTGRSNQPQHF. The CDR3 DNA follows: TGTGCCAGCAGTACCGGACGGTCCAATCAGCCCCAGCATTTT.

The V call is TRBV19, the J call TRBJ2-5; the match to TRBD1 covers 10 bases. Unmatched junction bases numbered 7, after V lost 6 bases and J lost 3 bases. CDR3 length: 15 residues. Looked up from germline, CDR1 is LNHDA and CDR2 is SQIVND (reference sequence). The CDR3 sequence: CASSMDRGMEETQYF. CDR3 sequence (DNA): TGTGCCAGTAGCATGGACAGGGGGATGGAAGAGACCCAGTACTTC.

About this clone: Other DNA sequences in this sample translate to the same CDR3. The chain joins TRBV27 to TRBJ2-2; no reliable D call. CDR1 is MNHEY, CDR2 SMNVEV, per germline (reference sequence). The V gene lost 3 bases and the J gene lost 5 bases, with 4 bases spanning the gap. The CDR3 sequence is 12 residues long. For the CDR3, the DNA is TGTGCCAGCAGTTTGGGAACCGGGGAGCTGTTTTTT. Translated, it gives CASSLGTGELFF.